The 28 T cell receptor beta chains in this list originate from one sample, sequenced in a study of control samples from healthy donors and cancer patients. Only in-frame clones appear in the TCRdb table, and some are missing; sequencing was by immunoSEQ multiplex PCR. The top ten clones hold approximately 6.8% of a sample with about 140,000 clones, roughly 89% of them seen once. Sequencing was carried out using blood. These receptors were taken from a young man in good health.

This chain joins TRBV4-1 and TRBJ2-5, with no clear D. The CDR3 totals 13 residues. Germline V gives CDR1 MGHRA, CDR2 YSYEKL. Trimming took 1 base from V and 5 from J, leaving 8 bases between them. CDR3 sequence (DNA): TGCGCCAGCAGCCAAGCCGCATTGGAGACCCAGTACTTC. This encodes CASSQAALETQYF.

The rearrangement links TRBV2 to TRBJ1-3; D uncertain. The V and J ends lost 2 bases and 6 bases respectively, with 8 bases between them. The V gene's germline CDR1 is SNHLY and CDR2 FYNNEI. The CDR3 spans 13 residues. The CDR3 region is CASSETPLNTIYF. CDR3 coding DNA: TGTGCCAGCAGTGAAACACCCTTAAACACCATATATTTT.

Here the CDR3 reads CASSLEGEYYGYTF. The CDR3 coding sequence is TGCGCCAGCAGCTTGGAGGGGGAGTACTATGGCTACACCTTC. This rearrangement joins TRBV5-1 to TRBJ1-2; tentative D call: TRBD1 (6 bases). V dropped 0 bases and J dropped 3 bases, with 9 bases sitting between them. The CDR3 spans 14 residues. Germline CDR1 and CDR2: SGHRS and YFSETQ. Using reference TRBV5-1 and TRBJ1-2 for the parts outside the CDR3, the full variable domain is KAGVTQTPRYLIKTRGQQVTLSCSPISGHRSVSWYQQTPGQGLQFLFEYFSETQRNKGNFPGRFSGRQFSNSRSEMNVSTLELGDSALYLCASSLEGEYYGYTFGSGTRLTVV.

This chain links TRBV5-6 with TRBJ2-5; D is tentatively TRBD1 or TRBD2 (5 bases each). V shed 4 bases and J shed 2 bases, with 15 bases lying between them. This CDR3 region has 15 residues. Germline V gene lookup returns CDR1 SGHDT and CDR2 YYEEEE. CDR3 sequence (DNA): TGTGCCAGCAGCCGAACCGGGGCCCTACAAGAGACCCAGTACTTC. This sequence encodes CASSRTGALQETQYF.

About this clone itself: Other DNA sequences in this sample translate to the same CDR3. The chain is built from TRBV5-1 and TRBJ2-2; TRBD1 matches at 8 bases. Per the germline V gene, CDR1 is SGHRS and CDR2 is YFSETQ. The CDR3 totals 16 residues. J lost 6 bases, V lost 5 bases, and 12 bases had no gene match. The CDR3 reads CASRLFGQGASGELFF. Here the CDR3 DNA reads TGCGCCAGCAGATTATTCGGGCAGGGGGCGTCCGGGGAGCTGTTTTTT.

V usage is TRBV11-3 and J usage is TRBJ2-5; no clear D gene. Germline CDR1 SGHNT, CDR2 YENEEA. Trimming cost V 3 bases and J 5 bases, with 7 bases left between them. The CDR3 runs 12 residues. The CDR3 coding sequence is TGTGCCAGCAGCTTGTCCGGGGAGACCCAGTACTTC. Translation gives CASSLSGETQYF.

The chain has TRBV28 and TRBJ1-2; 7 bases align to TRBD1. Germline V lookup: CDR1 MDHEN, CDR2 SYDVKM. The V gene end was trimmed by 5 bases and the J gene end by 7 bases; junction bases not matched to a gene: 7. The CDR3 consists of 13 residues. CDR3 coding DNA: TGTGCCAGCAGTCCCGACAGGGCCTTTGGCTACACCTTC. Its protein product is CASSPDRAFGYTF.

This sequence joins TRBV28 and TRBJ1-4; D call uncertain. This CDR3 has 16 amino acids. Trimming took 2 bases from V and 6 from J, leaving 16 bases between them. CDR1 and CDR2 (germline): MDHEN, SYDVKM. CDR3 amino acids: CASSLPRGGSDEKLFF. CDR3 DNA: TGTGCCAGCAGTTTACCCCGGGGTGGATCTGATGAAAAACTGTTTTTT.

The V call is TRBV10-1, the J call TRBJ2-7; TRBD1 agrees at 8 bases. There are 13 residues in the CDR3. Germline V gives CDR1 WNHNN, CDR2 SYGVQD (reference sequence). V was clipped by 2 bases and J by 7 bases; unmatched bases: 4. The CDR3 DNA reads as TGCGCCAGCAGTGAGAGACGGACAGGGGAGCAGTACTTC. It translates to CASSERRTGEQYF.

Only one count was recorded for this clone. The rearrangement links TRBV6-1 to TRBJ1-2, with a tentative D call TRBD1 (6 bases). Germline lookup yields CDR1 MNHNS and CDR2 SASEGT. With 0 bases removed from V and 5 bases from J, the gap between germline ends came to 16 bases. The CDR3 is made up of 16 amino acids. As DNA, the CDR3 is TGTGCCAGCAGTGAAGCGCAGGGGAGGGCGGGTTATGGCTACACCTTC. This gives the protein CASSEAQGRAGYGYTF.

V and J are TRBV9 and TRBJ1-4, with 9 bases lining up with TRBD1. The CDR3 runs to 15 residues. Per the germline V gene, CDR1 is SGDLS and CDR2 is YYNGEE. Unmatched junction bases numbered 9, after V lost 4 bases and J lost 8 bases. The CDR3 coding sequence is TGTGCCAGCAGCTCCAGACAGGGGGTGGGGGAAAAACTGTTTTTT. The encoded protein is CASSSRQGVGEKLFF.

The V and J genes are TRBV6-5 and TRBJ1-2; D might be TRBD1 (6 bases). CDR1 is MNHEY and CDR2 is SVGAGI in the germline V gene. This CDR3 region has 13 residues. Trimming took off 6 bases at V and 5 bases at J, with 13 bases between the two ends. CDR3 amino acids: CASRPGQSYGYTF. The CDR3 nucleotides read TGTGCCAGCAGACCTGGACAGAGTTATGGCTACACCTTC.

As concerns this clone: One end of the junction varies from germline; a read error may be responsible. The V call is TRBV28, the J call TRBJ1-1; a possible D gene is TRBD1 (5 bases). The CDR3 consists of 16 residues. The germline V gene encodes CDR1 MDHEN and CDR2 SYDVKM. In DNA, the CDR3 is TGTGCCGGCAGTTTCCCAACCCGGGACCGCGAGCGGGAAGCTTTCTTT. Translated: CAGSFPTRDREREAFF.

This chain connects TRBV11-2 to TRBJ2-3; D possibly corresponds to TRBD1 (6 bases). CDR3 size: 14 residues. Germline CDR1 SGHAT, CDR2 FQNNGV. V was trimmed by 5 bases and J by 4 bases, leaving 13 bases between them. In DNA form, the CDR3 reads TGTGCCAGCAGCCCCGGGAACAGGGCAGATACGCAGTATTTT. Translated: CASSPGNRADTQYF.

This CDR3 is CASSPLDWTSGGAYEQYF. The CDR3 DNA sequence: TGTGCCAGCTCACCTCTCGATTGGACTAGCGGGGGAGCCTACGAGCAGTACTTC. The V and J genes are TRBV18 and TRBJ2-7; 13 positions match TRBD2. J was trimmed by 2 bases and V by 3 bases; bases with no gene match: 10. The CDR3 extends over 18 amino acids. CDR1 and CDR2 (germline): KGHSH, LQKENI.

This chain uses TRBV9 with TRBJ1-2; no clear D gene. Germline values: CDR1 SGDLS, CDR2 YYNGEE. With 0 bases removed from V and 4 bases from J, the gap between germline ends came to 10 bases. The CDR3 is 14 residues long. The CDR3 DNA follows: TGTGCCAGCAGCGTAGGAGCAGGAGGCTATGGCTACACCTTC. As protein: CASSVGAGGYGYTF.

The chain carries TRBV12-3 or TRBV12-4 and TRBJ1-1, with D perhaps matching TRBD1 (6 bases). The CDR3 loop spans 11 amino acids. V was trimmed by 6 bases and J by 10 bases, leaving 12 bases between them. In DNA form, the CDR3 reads TGTGCCAGCAGACAACAGGGAACAGCTTTCTTT. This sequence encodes CASRQQGTAFF.

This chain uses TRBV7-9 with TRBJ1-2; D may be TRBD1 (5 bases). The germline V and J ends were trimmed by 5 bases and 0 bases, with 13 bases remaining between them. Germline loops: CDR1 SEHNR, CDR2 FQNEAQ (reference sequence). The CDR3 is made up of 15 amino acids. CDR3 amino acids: CASSGAPLPNYGYTF. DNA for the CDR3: TGTGCCAGCAGCGGGGCGCCGTTGCCTAACTATGGCTACACCTTC. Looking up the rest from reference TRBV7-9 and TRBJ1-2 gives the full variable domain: DTGVSQNPRHKITKRGQNVTFRCDPISEHNRLYWYRQTLGQGPEFLTYFQNEAQLEKSRLLSDRFSAERPKGSFSTLEIQRTEQGDSAMYLCASSGAPLPNYGYTFGSGTRLTVV.

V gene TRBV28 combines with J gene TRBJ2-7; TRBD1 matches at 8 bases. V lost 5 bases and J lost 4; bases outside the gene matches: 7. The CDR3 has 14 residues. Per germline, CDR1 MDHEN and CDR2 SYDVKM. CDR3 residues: CASSADREGYEQYF. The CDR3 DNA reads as TGTGCCAGCAGTGCGGACAGGGAAGGTTACGAGCAGTACTTC.

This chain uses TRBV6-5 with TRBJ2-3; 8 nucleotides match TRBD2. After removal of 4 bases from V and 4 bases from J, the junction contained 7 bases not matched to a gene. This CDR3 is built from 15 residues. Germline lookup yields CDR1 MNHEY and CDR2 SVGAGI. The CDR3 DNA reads TGTGCCAGCAGTTCGACGGGGGGGCCCTCAGATACGCAGTATTTT. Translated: CASSSTGGPSDTQYF.

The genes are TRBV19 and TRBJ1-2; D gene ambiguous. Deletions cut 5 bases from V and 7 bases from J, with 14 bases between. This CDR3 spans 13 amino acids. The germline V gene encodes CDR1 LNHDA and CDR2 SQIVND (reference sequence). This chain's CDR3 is CASSPPIVFGYTF. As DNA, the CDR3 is TGTGCCAGTAGTCCCCCCATCGTCTTTGGCTACACCTTC.

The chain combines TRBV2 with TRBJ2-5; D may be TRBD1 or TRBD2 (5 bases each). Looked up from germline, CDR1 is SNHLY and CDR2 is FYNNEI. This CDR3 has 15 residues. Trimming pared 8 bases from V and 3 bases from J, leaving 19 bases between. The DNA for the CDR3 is TGTGCCAGCTCTCCCCAGTGGGACGAGAAAGAGACCCAGTACTTC. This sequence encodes CASSPQWDEKETQYF. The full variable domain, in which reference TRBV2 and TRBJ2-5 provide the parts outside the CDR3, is EPEVTQTPSHQVTQMGQEVILRCVPISNHLYFYWYRQILGQKVEFLVSFYNNEISEKSEIFDDQFSVERPDGSNFTLKIRSTKLEDSAMYFCASSPQWDEKETQYFGPGTRLLVL.

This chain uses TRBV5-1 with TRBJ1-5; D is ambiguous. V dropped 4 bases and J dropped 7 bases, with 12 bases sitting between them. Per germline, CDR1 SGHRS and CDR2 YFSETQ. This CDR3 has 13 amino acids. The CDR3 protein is CASSRTGEQPQHF. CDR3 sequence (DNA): TGCGCCAGCAGCAGGACCGGGGAACAGCCCCAGCATTTT.

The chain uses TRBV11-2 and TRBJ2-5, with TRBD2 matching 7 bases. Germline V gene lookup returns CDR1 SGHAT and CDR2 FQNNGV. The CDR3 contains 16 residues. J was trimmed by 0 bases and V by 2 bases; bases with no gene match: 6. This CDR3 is CASSLQLAVDQETQYF. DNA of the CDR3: TGTGCCAGCAGCTTACAGCTAGCGGTTGACCAAGAGACCCAGTACTTC.

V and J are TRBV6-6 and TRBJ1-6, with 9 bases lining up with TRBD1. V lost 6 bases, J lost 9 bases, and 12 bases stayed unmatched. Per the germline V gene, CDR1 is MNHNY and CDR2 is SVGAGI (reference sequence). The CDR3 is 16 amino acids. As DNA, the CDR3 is TGTGCCAGCAGAACCGGGACAGGGTTTAGGTTTTCACCCCTCCACTTT. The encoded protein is CASRTGTGFRFSPLHF.

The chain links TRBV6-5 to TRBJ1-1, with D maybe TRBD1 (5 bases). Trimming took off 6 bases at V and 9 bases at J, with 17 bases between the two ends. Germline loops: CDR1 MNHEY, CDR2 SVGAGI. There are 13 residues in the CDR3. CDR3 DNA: TGTGCCAGCAGCCCCCGCGGGGCTCAAAAAGCTTTCTTT. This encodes CASSPRGAQKAFF.

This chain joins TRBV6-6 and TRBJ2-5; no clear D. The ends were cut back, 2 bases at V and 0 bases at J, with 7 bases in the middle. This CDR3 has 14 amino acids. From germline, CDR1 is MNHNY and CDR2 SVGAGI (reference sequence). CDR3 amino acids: CASSYIRHQETQYF. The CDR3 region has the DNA TGTGCCAGCAGTTACATCCGGCACCAAGAGACCCAGTACTTC.

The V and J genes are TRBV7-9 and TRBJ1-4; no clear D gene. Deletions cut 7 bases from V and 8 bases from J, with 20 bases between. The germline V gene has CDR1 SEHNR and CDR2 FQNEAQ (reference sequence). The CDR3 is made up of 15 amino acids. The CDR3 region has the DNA TGTGCCAGCACCACCTCGGAACTGATTAGAGAAAAACTGTTTTTT. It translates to CASTTSELIREKLFF.